This T cell receptor beta chain came from a study of control samples from healthy donors and cancer patients. The table came from immunoSEQ multiplex PCR; TCRdb's copy has only in-frame clones and leaves some out. The top ten hold 1.5% to 2% of the sample, which has 150,000 to 200,000 clones, 70% to 90% seen once. The CDR3 is 15 residues long. In germline, CDR1 is SGHRS, CDR2 YFSETQ. With 0 bases removed from V and 6 bases from J, the gap between germline ends came to 12 bases. This sequence joins TRBV5-1 and TRBJ2-2; TRBD1 is a possible D gene (5 bases). The material sequenced was blood. The source of this sequence is a man in his late teens or twenties in good health. The CDR3 region is CASSLDKGRSGELFF. The CDR3 DNA is TGCGCCAGCAGCTTGGATAAGGGGCGTTCCGGGGAGCTGTTTTTT.